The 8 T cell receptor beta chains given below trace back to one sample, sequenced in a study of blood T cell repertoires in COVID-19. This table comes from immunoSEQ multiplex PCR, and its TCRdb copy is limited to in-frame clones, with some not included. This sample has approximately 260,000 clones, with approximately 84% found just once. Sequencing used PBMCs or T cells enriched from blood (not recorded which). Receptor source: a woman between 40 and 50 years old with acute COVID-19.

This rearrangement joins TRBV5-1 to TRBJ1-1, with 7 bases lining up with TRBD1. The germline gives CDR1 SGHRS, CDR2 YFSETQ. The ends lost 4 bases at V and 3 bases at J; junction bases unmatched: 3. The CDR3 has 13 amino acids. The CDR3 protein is CASSPRGDTEAFF. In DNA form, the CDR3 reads TGCGCCAGCAGCCCCAGGGGGGACACTGAAGCTTTCTTT.

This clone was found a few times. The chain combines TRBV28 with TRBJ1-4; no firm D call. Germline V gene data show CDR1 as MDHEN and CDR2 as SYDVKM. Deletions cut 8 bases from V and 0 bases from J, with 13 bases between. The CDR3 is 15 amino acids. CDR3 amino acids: CASESPESTNEKLFF. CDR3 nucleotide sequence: TGTGCCAGCGAATCCCCGGAGTCAACTAATGAAAAACTGTTTTTT.

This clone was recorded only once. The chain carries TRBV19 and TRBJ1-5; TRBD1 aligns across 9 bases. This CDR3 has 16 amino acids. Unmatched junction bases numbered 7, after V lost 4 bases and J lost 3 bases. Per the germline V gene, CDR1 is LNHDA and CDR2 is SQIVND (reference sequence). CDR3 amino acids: CASSTPDRGNNQPQHF. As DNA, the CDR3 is TGTGCCAGTAGTACCCCCGACAGGGGGAACAATCAGCCCCAGCATTTT.

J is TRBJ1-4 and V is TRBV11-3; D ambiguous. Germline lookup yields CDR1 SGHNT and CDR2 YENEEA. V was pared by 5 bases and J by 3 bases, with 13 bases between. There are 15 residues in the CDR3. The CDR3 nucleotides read TGTGCCAGCAGCCCACCGGGGAGGGCTAATGAAAAACTGTTTTTT. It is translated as CASSPPGRANEKLFF. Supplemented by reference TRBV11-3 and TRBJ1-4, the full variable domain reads EAGVVQSPRYKIIEKKQPVAFWCNPISGHNTLYWYLQNLGQGPELLIRYENEEAVDDSQLPKDRFSAERLKGVDSTLKIQPAELGDSAVYLCASSPPGRANEKLFFGSGTQLSVL.

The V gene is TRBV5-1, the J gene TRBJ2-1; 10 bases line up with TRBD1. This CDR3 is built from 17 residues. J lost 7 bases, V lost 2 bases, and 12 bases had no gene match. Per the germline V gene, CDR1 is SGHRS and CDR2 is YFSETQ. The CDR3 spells CASSLRGQGFVVNEQFF. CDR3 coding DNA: TGCGCCAGCAGCTTACGGGGACAGGGGTTCGTCGTAAATGAGCAGTTCTTC.

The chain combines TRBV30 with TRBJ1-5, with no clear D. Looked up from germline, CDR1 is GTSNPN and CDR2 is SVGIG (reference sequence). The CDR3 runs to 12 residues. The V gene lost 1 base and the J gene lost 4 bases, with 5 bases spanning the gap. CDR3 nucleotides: TGTGCCTGGAGTGGGCCGAATCAGCCCCAGCATTTT. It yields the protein CAWSGPNQPQHF.

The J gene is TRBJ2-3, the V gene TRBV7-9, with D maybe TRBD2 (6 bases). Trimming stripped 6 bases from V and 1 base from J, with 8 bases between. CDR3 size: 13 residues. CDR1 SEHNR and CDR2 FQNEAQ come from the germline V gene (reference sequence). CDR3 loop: CASSASGTDTQYF. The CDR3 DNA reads TGTGCCAGCAGTGCTAGCGGCACAGATACGCAGTATTTT.

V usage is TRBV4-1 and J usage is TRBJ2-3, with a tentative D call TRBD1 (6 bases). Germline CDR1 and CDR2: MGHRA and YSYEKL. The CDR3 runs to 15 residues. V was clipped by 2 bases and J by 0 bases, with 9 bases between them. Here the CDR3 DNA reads TGCGCCAGCAGCCAACAGGGGCCTAGCACAGATACGCAGTATTTT. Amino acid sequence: CASSQQGPSTDTQYF.